This entry lists 18 T cell receptor beta chains sequenced from one sample in a study of human T cells and chemical hapten exposure (dated by TCRdb to about 2021). Taken with the paper, the label for time point translates to: patch test 1, 2 weeks after DPC sensitization. Taken with the paper, the label for treatment or condition translates to: therapeutic diphenylcyclopropenone sensitization with weekly scalp DPC. Library preparation was by RACE. The run used a NextSeq 500. TCRdb reprocessed the public reads (quality trimming at Q25 with fastp, clone calling with MiXCR) and kept in-frame beta chains. Entries are consolidated by CDR3 protein sequence, retaining the most common genes and DNA. The sample contains roughly 120,000 distinct CDR3 sequences, roughly 13% of them found a single time. The leading ten clones occupy 0.92% of the sample. The source material was whole blood, sampled in connection with sensitization to the hapten diphenylcyclopropenone (DPC). Receptors were obtained from a man aged 18-30 years with alopecia areata. Some clones in this sample may be carry-over from other donors' samples.

There are a few counts of this clonotype. The CDR3 coding sequence is TGCAGCGTTGGGGTCAGGGGGTGGACTGAAGCTTTCTTT. It specifies CSVGVRGWTEAFF. The chain couples TRBV29-1 to TRBJ1-1, with TRBD1 matching 7 bases. Trimming took 4 bases from V and 5 from J; bases not matched to a gene: 7. The CDR3 is 13 residues long. Germline loops: CDR1 SQVTM, CDR2 ANQGSEA.

The chain is built from TRBV6-2 or TRBV6-3 and TRBJ2-2, with D possibly being TRBD1 (6 bases). Trimming cost V 10 bases and J 0 bases, with 12 bases left between them. The CDR3 is 14 amino acids. Germline CDR1 and CDR2: MNHEY and SVGEGT. CDR3: CATSDSSNTGELFF. The CDR3 DNA reads TGTGCCACCTCGGACAGTTCGAACACCGGGGAGCTGTTTTTT.

The chain uses TRBV18 and TRBJ1-1, with D unclear. The germline CDR1 and CDR2 sequences are KGHSH and LQKENI. V was pared by 5 bases and J by 2 bases, with 12 bases between. The CDR3 runs to 14 residues. CDR3 coding DNA: TGTGCCAGCTCAAAACGCCCGGACAACACTGAAGCTTTCTTT. This translates into CASSKRPDNTEAFF.

This clonotype was seen repeatedly, ten times or more. The V and J genes are TRBV7-2 and TRBJ2-3, with D perhaps given as TRBD1 or TRBD2 (5 bases each). Germline V CDR1 and CDR2: SGHTA, FQGNSA. The V end was cut by 5 bases, the J end by 4 bases, with 16 bases between. The CDR3 covers 15 residues. The chain's CDR3 is CASSQPGRIADTQYF. CDR3 bases: TGTGCCAGCAGCCAACCGGGACGGATCGCAGATACGCAGTATTTT.

V and J are TRBV18 and TRBJ2-1, with D possibly TRBD2 on 5 matching bases. V was clipped by 2 bases and J by 15 bases, with 17 bases between them. The CDR3 sequence is 13 residues long. Germline CDR1 reads KGHSH; CDR2 reads LQKENI. The CDR3 region has the DNA TGTGCCAGCTCACCATTGGGAGAGGGAAAATGGTTCTTC. It specifies CASSPLGEGKWFF.

This clonotype was seen a few times. The chain is built from TRBV7-9 and TRBJ2-5, with D unclear. The CDR3 spans 13 residues. From germline, CDR1 is SEHNR and CDR2 FQNEAQ (reference sequence). Trimming cost V 5 bases and J 0 bases, with 7 bases left between them. The CDR3 protein is CASSPRNQETQYF. In DNA, the CDR3 is TGTGCCAGCAGCCCCCGGAACCAAGAGACCCAGTACTTC.

This clonotype appeared a few times. The chain is built from TRBV3-1 and TRBJ2-5, with a tentative D call TRBD2 (5 bases). Trimming left V 1 base short and J 0 bases short, with 9 bases between. The CDR3 extends over 15 amino acids. Germline CDR1 LGHDT, CDR2 YNNKEL (reference sequence). The CDR3 coding sequence is TGTGCCAGCAGCCAAGCAGCGGACTACCAAGAGACCCAGTACTTC. It is translated as CASSQAADYQETQYF.

There are many counts of this clonotype. The chain joins TRBV10-3 to TRBJ2-7; TRBD1 matches 12 bases. The CDR3 extends over 14 amino acids. Trimming removed 6 bases from V and 5 bases from J; junction bases left unmatched: 5. Looked up from germline, CDR1 is ENHRY and CDR2 is SYGVKD. CDR3 in amino acids: CAIRRDRGPNEQYF. DNA for the CDR3: TGTGCCATCAGGAGGGACAGGGGGCCTAACGAGCAGTACTTC.

The chain uses TRBV9 and TRBJ2-6, with D possibly TRBD1 on 6 matching bases. The CDR3 is made up of 16 amino acids. Trimming removed 4 bases from V and 2 bases from J, with 13 bases in between. The germline V gene encodes CDR1 SGDLS and CDR2 YYNGEE. The CDR3 DNA is TGTGCCAGCAGCCCCCGACAGGTTACTGGGGCCAACGTCCTGACTTTC. Translated: CASSPRQVTGANVLTF.

This clonotype was detected only a few times. The chain joins TRBV5-1 to TRBJ2-2; D is possibly TRBD1 or TRBD2 (5 bases each). V was shortened by 3 bases and J by 2 bases, with 14 bases between the two germline ends. This CDR3 region has 16 residues. Germline V lookup: CDR1 SGHRS, CDR2 YFSETQ. CDR3 loop: CASSSRPGPNTGELFF. Written as DNA, the CDR3 is TGCGCCAGCAGCTCCCGGCCGGGACCCAACACCGGGGAGCTGTTTTTT.

The V gene is TRBV20-1, the J gene TRBJ2-3; D could derive from TRBD1 or TRBD2 (6 bases each). Trimming removed 5 bases from V and 2 bases from J, with 14 bases in between. This CDR3 is built from 14 residues. In germline, CDR1 is DFQATT, CDR2 SNEGSKA (reference sequence). The CDR3 DNA sequence: TGCAGTGCTGGGGGCCTAGCGACCACAGATACGCAGTATTTT. Translated: CSAGGLATTDTQYF.

The chain links TRBV5-5 to TRBJ2-5; the match to TRBD2 covers 10 bases. Germline V gene data show CDR1 as SGHKS and CDR2 as YYEKEE (reference sequence). Unmatched junction bases numbered 7, after V lost 4 bases and J lost 13 bases. The CDR3 consists of 12 residues. For the CDR3, the DNA is TGTGCCAGCAGCGATACTAGCGGGGTCCCGTACTTC. Amino acid sequence: CASSDTSGVPYF.

In this sample, this clonotype turned up many times. The chain has TRBV10-3 and TRBJ2-5, with 9 bases identical to TRBD1. There are 13 residues in the CDR3. V trimming: 10 bases; J trimming: 5 bases; junction bases outside the gene matches: 8. Germline CDR1 and CDR2: ENHRY and SYGVKD. Here the CDR3 reads CASTGGAGETQYF. The CDR3 region has the DNA TGTGCCAGCACAGGGGGCGCGGGGGAGACCCAGTACTTC.

V and J are TRBV3-1 and TRBJ2-2; 8 nucleotides align to TRBD1. After removal of 4 bases from V and 2 bases from J, the junction contained 6 bases not matched to a gene. In germline, CDR1 is LGHDT, CDR2 YNNKEL (reference sequence). CDR3 length: 16 amino acids. The CDR3 loop is CASSLGQGLNTGELFF. CDR3 DNA sequence: TGTGCCAGCAGCCTCGGACAGGGTTTAAACACCGGGGAGCTGTTTTTT.

This clonotype was counted a few times. V gene TRBV20-1 combines with J gene TRBJ2-1; maybe TRBD1 (6 bases). Trimming cost V 5 bases and J 0 bases, with 14 bases left between them. Per the germline V gene, CDR1 is DFQATT and CDR2 is SNEGSKA (reference sequence). The CDR3 runs 15 residues. The CDR3 coding sequence is TGCAGTGCTGGGTTTAGGGGGTACTCCTACAATGAGCAGTTCTTC. Translating it yields CSAGFRGYSYNEQFF.

The J gene is TRBJ2-7, the V gene TRBV9; 7 bases are shared with TRBD1. Germline CDR1 SGDLS, CDR2 YYNGEE. The junction had 7 bases not matched to a gene; V was cut back by 4 bases and J by 0 bases. The CDR3 runs 15 residues. CDR3 nucleotide sequence: TGTGCCAGCAGCACAGGACAGGCTAGCTCCTACGAGCAGTACTTC. Encoded protein: CASSTGQASSYEQYF.

This clonotype was found many times. V and J are TRBV4-1 and TRBJ2-7, with D unclear. There are 12 residues in the CDR3. V dropped 5 bases and J dropped 5 bases, with 10 bases sitting between them. Per germline, CDR1 MGHRA and CDR2 YSYEKL. The chain's CDR3 is CASSATLDEQYF. The CDR3, as DNA: TGCGCCAGCAGCGCGACCCTCGACGAGCAGTACTTC.

This clonotype was seen only a few times. The chain uses TRBV7-9 and TRBJ2-1, with D tentatively TRBD1 or TRBD2 (6 bases each). Germline V CDR1 and CDR2: SEHNR, FQNEAQ (reference sequence). The ends were cut back, 5 bases at V and 1 base at J, with 24 bases in the middle. The CDR3 loop spans 19 amino acids. DNA for the CDR3: TGTGCCAGCAGCCAAGGGGGGAAAGCCTGGGGTTCATCCTACAATGAGCAGTTCTTC. Translating it yields CASSQGGKAWGSSYNEQFF. Based on the CDR3 plus reference TRBV7-9 and TRBJ2-1, the full variable domain is DTGVSQNPRHKITKRGQNVTFRCDPISEHNRLYWYRQTLGQGPEFLTYFQNEAQLEKSRLLSDRFSAERPKGSFSTLEIQRTEQGDSAMYLCASSQGGKAWGSSYNEQFFGPGTRLTVL.